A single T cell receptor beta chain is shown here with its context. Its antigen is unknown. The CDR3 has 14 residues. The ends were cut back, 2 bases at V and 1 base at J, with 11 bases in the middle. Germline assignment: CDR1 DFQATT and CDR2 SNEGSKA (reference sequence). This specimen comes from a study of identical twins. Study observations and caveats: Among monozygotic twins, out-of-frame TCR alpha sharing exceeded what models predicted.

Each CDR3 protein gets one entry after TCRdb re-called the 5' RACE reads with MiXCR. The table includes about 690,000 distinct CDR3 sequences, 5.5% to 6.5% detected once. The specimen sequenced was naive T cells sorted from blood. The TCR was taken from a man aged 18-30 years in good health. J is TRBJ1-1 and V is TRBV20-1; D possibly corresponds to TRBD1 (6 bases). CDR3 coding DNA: TGCAGTGCTAGATTACAGGGAAGGAACACTGAAGCTTTCTTT. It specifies CSARLQGRNTEAFF.